Listed here is a single T cell receptor beta chain. This specimen belongs to a study of shared clonotypes between healthy human individuals. Each cell subset's genomic DNA was divided evenly among several immunoSEQ plates. Clones were sequenced by immunoSEQ multiplex PCR, and TCRdb holds only the in-frame ones, with some missing. The profile shows roughly 2.2 million clones, 90% to 95% of them singletons. CDR1 SNHLY and CDR2 FYNNEI come from the germline V gene. The germline V and J ends were trimmed by 6 bases and 13 bases, with 13 bases remaining between them. The CDR3 totals 11 residues. Splitting of CD4+ cells produced CD45RA+ naive and CD45RA-negative memory subsets.

This TCR was recovered from a man in his late teens or twenties in good health. Some clones in this sample may be carry-over from other donors' samples. The sequencing input was naive CD4+ T cells from PBMCs. Subset reported: CD45RA+ positively selected. The chain has TRBV2 and TRBJ2-1; D may be TRBD1 (6 bases). The CDR3 here is CASRSGQLQFF. CDR3 nucleotide sequence: TGTGCCAGCAGGTCAGGACAGTTACAGTTCTTC.